This TCR beta chain was retrieved from a study of T cell repertoires in cytomegalovirus infection. On the study more broadly: Public TCR beta signatures provided an indication of both CMV infection and a matching HLA type.

This clonotype has only a few counts. Its antigen is currently unknown. MiXCR, applied by TCRdb to the reads, yields one record per CDR3 protein. The sample gives 600,000 to 700,000 distinct CDR3 sequences, around 32% of which show up once; 15% to 20% is in the top ten. The CDR3 length is 19 residues. The germline V gene encodes CDR1 MNHNY and CDR2 SVGAGI (reference sequence). Germline trimming cut 2 bases from V and 0 bases from J; bases unmatched to any gene: 10. This clonotype originated in a human donor in good health (CMV status not recorded). Some clones in this sample may be carry-over from other donors' samples. This sequence joins TRBV6-6 and TRBJ1-6, with 7 nucleotides matching TRBD1. The specimen was cultured PBMCs, collected from culture after CMV antigen stimulation. CDR3 sequence (DNA): TGTGCCAGCAGTTACGTCGGGACAGAGCTTCGCTCCTATAATTCACCCCTCCACTTT. Translation: CASSYVGTELRSYNSPLHF.